This TCR beta chain was captured by sequencing in a study of CD8 T cells in Susac syndrome. Study outcomes and limitations: Clonal expansion did not appear in Susac syndrome CD4+ T cell repertoires.

Sequencing targeted TCR beta in blood CD8+ and CD4+ T cells. RNA was extracted with the RNeasy kit, and a quantity of roughly 0.45 to 1 ug was reverse transcribed using random hexamers. TCRdb recomputed calls from the immunoSEQ multiplex PCR reads with MiXCR, one row per CDR3 protein. This table has a few hundred thousand distinct CDR3 sequences, about 94% appearing once. As regards this clonotype: Its specificity is unknown.

This receptor was identified in a human donor with Susac syndrome. Sequencing input: CD4+ T cells from PBMCs.

The CDR3 nucleotides are TGTGCCAGCAGTGTTGGGGGGCGCTATATCCGCACAGATACGCAGTATTTT. Protein: CASSVGGRYIRTDTQYF. The genes are TRBV6-4 and TRBJ2-3; D is possibly TRBD1 or TRBD2 (6 bases each). Looked up from germline, CDR1 is MRHNA and CDR2 is SNTAGT. V lost 4 bases, J lost 1 base, and 18 bases lay in between. This CDR3 spans 17 amino acids.